Listed below are T cell receptor beta chains from one sample, sequenced in a study of human T cells and chemical hapten exposure. Each CDR3 protein gets one entry after TCRdb re-called the RACE reads with MiXCR. The repertoire holds over 300,000 distinct CDR3 sequences, approximately 5.1% seen once, with 2.5% to 3% in the top ten. This specimen consisted of whole blood, obtained in connection with sensitization to the hapten diphenylcyclopropenone (DPC). Every receptor here comes from a woman aged 45-65 years with alopecia areata. Some clones in this sample may be carry-over from other donors' samples. Each CDR3 is given with its conserved first and last residue. D genes are given only for firm matches. A clone size is listed for some rows: how often the clone was seen (once, few, many), or a class if it is expanded.

d_gene,j_gene,v_gene,abundance,CDR3nt,CDR3aa
.,TRBJ1-3,TRBV7-2,many,TGTGCCAGCAGTTCAACCGGGGCGGCCAGAAACACCATATATTTT,CASSSTGAARNTIYF
.,TRBJ1-5,TRBV28,.,TGTGCCAGCAGCCCGAGGTCGGTGGGGGGCCATCAGCCCCAGCATTTT,CASSPRSVGGHQPQHF
.,TRBJ2-7,TRBV6-5,many,TGTGCCAGCAGTTACGCACGGACCTCCTACGAGCAGTACTTC,CASSYARTSYEQYF
TRBD2,TRBJ2-7,TRBV4-3,.,TGCGCCAGCAGCCAGGGAGCAGGACTAGCGGGAAGCGAGCAGTACTTC,CASSQGAGLAGSEQYF
.,TRBJ2-5,TRBV27,.,TGTGCCAGCAGTCGGTTCCCGACCGGGCAAGAGACCCAGTACTTC,CASSRFPTGQETQYF
.,TRBJ1-3,TRBV25-1,.,TGTGCCAGCACGCGGGGGCAGACTGGAAACACCATATATTTT,CASTRGQTGNTIYF
TRBD1,TRBJ2-4,TRBV6-6,.,TGTGCCAGCAGCCGGACAGGGGGCAAGGCCAAAAACATTCAGTACTTC,CASSRTGGKAKNIQYF
.,TRBJ2-3,TRBV2,many,TGTGCCAGCAGATCGGGACATCTCCGCACAGATACGCAGTATTTT,CASRSGHLRTDTQYF
TRBD2,TRBJ2-2,TRBV29-1,many,TGCAGCGTTCTAGCGGGGAGGAACACCGGGGAGCTGTTTTTT,CSVLAGRNTGELFF
.,TRBJ2-7,TRBV27,few,TGTGCCAGCAGTTTTAGGAGGGAGCAGTACTTC,CASSFRREQYF
TRBD1,TRBJ1-5,TRBV15,few,TGTGCCACCAGCAGAGAGTTCGGGACAGGGAGCAATCAGCCCCAGCATTTT,CATSREFGTGSNQPQHF
.,TRBJ1-5,TRBV12-3/TRBV12-4,.,TGTGCCAGCAGCCAGACAGGTTTCGGGTCACAGAGTCAGCCCCAGCATTTT,CASSQTGFGSQSQPQHF
TRBD1,TRBJ1-2,TRBV7-2,few,TGTGCCAGCAGCCCAACGGGGACAGGGATCTACTATGGCTACACCTTC,CASSPTGTGIYYGYTF
.,TRBJ1-1,TRBV27,few,TGTGCCAGCAGTTTATCAGGGCCAGCTGAAGCTTTCTTT,CASSLSGPAEAFF
.,TRBJ2-3,TRBV6-2/TRBV6-3,many,TGTGCCAGCAAACGGACGGAGGATACGCAGTATTTT,CASKRTEDTQYF
.,TRBJ2-2,TRBV6-2/TRBV6-3,.,TGTGCCAGCAGTTACTCGTTGGGAACCGGGGAGCTGTTTTTT,CASSYSLGTGELFF
.,TRBJ2-3,TRBV20-1,many,TGCAGTGCTAGTCTGGGCACAGATACGCAGTATTTT,CSASLGTDTQYF
.,TRBJ1-1,TRBV7-6,many,TGTGCCAGCAGATTGGATCCGAACACTGAAGCTTTCTTT,CASRLDPNTEAFF
TRBD2,TRBJ2-1,TRBV20-1,many,TGCAGTGCCCCTAGCGGGGGACAATACTACAATGAGCAGTTCTTC,CSAPSGGQYYNEQFF
TRBD2,TRBJ2-2,TRBV6-2/TRBV6-3,few,TGTGCCAGCAGTTCCATCGGGACTAGCGGGAACACCGGGGAGCTGTTTTTT,CASSSIGTSGNTGELFF
.,TRBJ1-4,TRBV9,.,TGTGCCAGCAGCGTAGGTCCCGTAGGCGCTAATGAAAAACTGTTTTTT,CASSVGPVGANEKLFF
TRBD1,TRBJ2-7,TRBV29-1,many,TGCAGCGCTCAGGGGGCTGGGGAGCAGTACTTC,CSAQGAGEQYF
.,TRBJ2-5,TRBV20-1,few,TGCAGTGCGGGGGGTGCTACCGAAGAGACCCAGTACTTC,CSAGGATEETQYF
TRBD1,TRBJ1-6,TRBV28,few,TGTGCCAGCAGTCCCTGGGACAGCCAGAATTCACCCCTCCACTTT,CASSPWDSQNSPLHF
.,TRBJ1-1,TRBV12-3/TRBV12-4,many,TGTGCCAGCAGTTTAAATGGTAGGACTGAAGCTTTCTTT,CASSLNGRTEAFF
.,TRBJ1-4,TRBV11-2,few,TGTGCCAGCAGCTTAGACAGGGCCACTAATGAAAAACTGTTTTTT,CASSLDRATNEKLFF
TRBD1,TRBJ2-2,TRBV2,.,TGTGCCAGGAGAAGGGACCCAGGGGGCGGGGAGCTGTTTTTT,CARRRDPGGGELFF
TRBD2,TRBJ2-1,TRBV3-1,.,TGTGCCAGCAGCCAAGATGCCCCAGGACTAGCGGACAATGAGCAGTTCTTC,CASSQDAPGLADNEQFF
TRBD2,TRBJ2-1,TRBV29-1,many,TGCAGCGCCCGGAGGCTAGCGGGAGTCGAGGATGAGCAGTTCTTC,CSARRLAGVEDEQFF